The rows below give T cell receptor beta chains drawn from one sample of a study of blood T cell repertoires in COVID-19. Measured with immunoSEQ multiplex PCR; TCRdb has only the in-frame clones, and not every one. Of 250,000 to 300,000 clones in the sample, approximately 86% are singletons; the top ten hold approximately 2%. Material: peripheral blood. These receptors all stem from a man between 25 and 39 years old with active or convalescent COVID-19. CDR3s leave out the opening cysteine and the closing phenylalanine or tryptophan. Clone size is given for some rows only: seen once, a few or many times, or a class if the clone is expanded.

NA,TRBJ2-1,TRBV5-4,ASSPGGVLAQQF
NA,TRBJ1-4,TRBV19,ASSFGRQGDEKLF
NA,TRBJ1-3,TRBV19,ASSSGSVSGNTIY
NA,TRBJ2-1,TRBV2,ASIRTGGYNEQF
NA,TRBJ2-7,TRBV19,ASSIGGNYEQY
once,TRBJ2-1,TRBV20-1,SAREITYNEQF
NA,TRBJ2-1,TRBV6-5,ASSPRTGGVNEQF
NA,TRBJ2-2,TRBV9,ASSVEAGGLNTGELF
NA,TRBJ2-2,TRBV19,ASSGAEGLTGELF
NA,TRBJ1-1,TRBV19,ASSMTPGGNTEAF
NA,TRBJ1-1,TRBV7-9,ASSRQGIHTEAF
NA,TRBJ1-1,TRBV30,AWTPGQGEAF
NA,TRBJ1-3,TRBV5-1,ASSLTGDSGNTIY
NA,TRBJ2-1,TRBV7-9,ASSLVQNEQF
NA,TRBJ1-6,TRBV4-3,ASSQDWDRANSPLH
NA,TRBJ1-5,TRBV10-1,ASSESTRWQHSNQPQH
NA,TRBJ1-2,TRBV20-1,SAPGES
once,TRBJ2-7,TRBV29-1,SVEDLGQGVEYEQY
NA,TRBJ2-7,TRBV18,ASSPFQAGGSYEQY
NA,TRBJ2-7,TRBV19,ASSIQGVKDEQY
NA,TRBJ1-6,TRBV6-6,ASSQGTGGNSPLH
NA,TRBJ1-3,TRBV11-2,ASSLAVGADTIY
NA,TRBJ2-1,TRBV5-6,ASSLGGLASYNEQF
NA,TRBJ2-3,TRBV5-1,ASSGLSDSTDTQY
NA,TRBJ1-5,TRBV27,ASSSGTDGEGAQH
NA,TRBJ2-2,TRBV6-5,ASIWERVTGELF
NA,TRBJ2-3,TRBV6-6,ASSRLMGDFSTDTQY
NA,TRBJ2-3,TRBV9,ASSVVVSLTDTQY
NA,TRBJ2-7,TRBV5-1,ASSAGYEQY
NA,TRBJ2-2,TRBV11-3,ASSPGTGGDTGELF
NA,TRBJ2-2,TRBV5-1,ASSDRGRTGELF
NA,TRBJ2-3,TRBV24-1,ATGTDTDTQY
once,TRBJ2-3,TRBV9,ASSVEWGPDTQY
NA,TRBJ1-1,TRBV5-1,ASSVDRGDTEAF
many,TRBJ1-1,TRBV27,AREEYKNGLNTEAF
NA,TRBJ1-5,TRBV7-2,ASSLGQGWLGPQH
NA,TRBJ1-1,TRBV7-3,ASSLGGGNTEAF
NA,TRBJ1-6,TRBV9,ASSENINSPLH
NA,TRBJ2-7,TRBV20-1,SASAGDYEQY
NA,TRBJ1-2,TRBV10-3,AISEADRGREGYT
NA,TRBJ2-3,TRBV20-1,SASPRGPSTDTQY